This T cell receptor (beta chain) was recorded in a study of blood T cell repertoires in COVID-19. Study overall: PBMCs, B-cell-depleted T cells, or T cells provided the cDNA or gDNA that made up the material.

Profiled with immunoSEQ multiplex PCR; TCRdb holds only in-frame clones, not every one. This table has some 300,000 clones, 85% to 90% appearing once. The CDR3 has 16 amino acids. Trimming cost V 1 base and J 4 bases; bases outside gene matches: 6. Germline loops: CDR1 LGHNA, CDR2 YNFKEQ. The TCR sequence derives from a woman in her 50s who had been exposed to COVID-19. Input material: PBMCs or T cells enriched from blood (not recorded which). V usage is TRBV4-2 and J usage is TRBJ2-5; the match to TRBD1 covers 10 bases. CDR3 region: CASSQVGDRGRETQYF. The CDR3, as DNA: TGTGCCAGCAGCCAAGTCGGCGACAGGGGGCGAGAGACCCAGTACTTC.